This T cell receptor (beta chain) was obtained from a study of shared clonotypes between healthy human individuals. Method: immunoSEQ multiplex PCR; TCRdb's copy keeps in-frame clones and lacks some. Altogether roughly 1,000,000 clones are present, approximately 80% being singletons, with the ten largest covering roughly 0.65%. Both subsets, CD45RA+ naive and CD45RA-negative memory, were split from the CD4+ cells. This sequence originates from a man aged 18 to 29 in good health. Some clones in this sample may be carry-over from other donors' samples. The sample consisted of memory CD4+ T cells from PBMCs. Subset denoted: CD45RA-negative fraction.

Here the CDR3 reads CASSSAGALNRQLFF. The CDR3, as DNA: TGTGCCAGCAGTTCTGCCGGGGCCCTTAATAGGCAACTGTTTTTT. This chain links TRBV6-5 with TRBJ1-4; the D gene is possibly TRBD1 (5 bases). Germline assignment: CDR1 MNHEY and CDR2 SVGAGI. This CDR3 is built from 15 residues. Trimming stripped 4 bases from V and 12 bases from J, with 21 bases between.